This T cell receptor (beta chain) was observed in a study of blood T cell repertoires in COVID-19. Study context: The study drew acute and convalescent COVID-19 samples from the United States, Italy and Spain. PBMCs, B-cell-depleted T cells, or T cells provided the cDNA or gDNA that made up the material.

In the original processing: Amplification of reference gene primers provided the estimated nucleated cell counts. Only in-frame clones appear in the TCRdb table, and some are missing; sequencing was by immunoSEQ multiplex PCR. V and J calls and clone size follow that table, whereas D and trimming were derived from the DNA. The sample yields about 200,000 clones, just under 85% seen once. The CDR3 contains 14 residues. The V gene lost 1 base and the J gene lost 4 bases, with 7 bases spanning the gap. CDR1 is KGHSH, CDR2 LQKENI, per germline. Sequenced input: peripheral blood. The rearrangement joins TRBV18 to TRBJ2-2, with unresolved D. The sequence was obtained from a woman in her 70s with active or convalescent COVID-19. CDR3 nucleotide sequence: TGTGCCAGCTCACCACAGACGGGCACCGGGGAGCTGTTTTTT. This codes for CASSPQTGTGELFF.